What follows are 30 T cell receptor beta chains derived from one specimen sequenced in a study of cytomegalovirus exposure and HLA in healthy donors. The primer mix had 60 Vbeta and 13 Jbeta primers. Assay: immunoSEQ multiplex PCR; the TCRdb copy retains only in-frame clones and omits some. Seen here are approximately 71,000 clones, approximately 75% observed once, and the top ten hold 9% to 13%. Sequenced sample: PBMCs. These receptors all come from a woman between 40 and 55 years old in good health and CMV-seropositive.

The rearrangement uses TRBV6-6 and TRBJ2-2, with no clear D. This CDR3 has 16 amino acids. Germline CDR1 and CDR2: MNHNY and SVGAGI (reference sequence). The V end was cut by 5 bases, the J end by 1 base, with 14 bases between. CDR3 sequence (DNA): TGTGCCAGCAGTCTTTCGGGTGGGTGGAACACCGGGGAGCTGTTTTTT. It yields the protein CASSLSGGWNTGELFF.

This clone was picked up one time. The rearrangement uses TRBV19 and TRBJ1-1; D is uncertain. Trimming removed 3 bases from V and 1 base from J, with 6 bases in between. The CDR3 is 13 residues long. Germline CDR1 is LNHDA and CDR2 is SQIVND (reference sequence). CDR3 DNA sequence: TGTGCCAGTAGTATTTCCAAGAACACTGAAGCTTTCTTT. Encoded protein: CASSISKNTEAFF.

This clone was observed a handful of times. CDR3 in amino acids: CASSLAGGFNEQFF. The CDR3 nucleotides are TGCGCCAGCAGCTTAGCGGGAGGGTTCAATGAGCAGTTCTTC. This chain joins TRBV5-1 and TRBJ2-1; 10 bases match TRBD2. V shed 2 bases, J shed 6 bases, and the junction held 2 bases outside the gene matches. The germline V gene has CDR1 SGHRS and CDR2 YFSETQ. This CDR3 is built from 14 residues.

The chain joins TRBV6-4 to TRBJ2-2, with 7 bases that match TRBD2. Germline trimming cut 6 bases from V and 4 bases from J; bases unmatched to any gene: 8. The CDR3 spans 15 residues. Germline V CDR1 and CDR2: MRHNA, SNTAGT. DNA for the CDR3: TGTGCCAGCAGCCAGGAGGGAGGGACCACCGGGGAGCTGTTTTTT. Its protein product is CASSQEGGTTGELFF.

V usage is TRBV27 and J usage is TRBJ2-5, with TRBD2 matching 8 bases. Germline-derived CDR1 and CDR2 are MNHEY and SMNVEV (reference sequence). The CDR3 is 14 amino acids. V dropped 3 bases and J dropped 2; count of bases not matched to a gene: 2. Written as DNA, the CDR3 is TGTGCCAGCAGTTTGTTAGCGGGGCAAGAGACCCAGTACTTC. It yields the protein CASSLLAGQETQYF.

The chain is built from TRBV4-1 and TRBJ2-3; 11 bases match TRBD2. CDR1 is MGHRA and CDR2 is YSYEKL in the germline V gene. V lost 1 base, J lost 0 bases, and 9 bases stayed unmatched. This CDR3 is built from 19 residues. The CDR3 DNA reads TGCGCCAGCAGCCAAGCTCCTAGCGGGAGGATCTCTAGCACAGATACGCAGTATTTT. It encodes CASSQAPSGRISSTDTQYF.

This clone was detected a few times. The CDR3 region has the DNA TGTGCCAGCAGATCACGGGGGGTTGGCACAGATACGCAGTATTTT. As protein: CASRSRGVGTDTQYF. V and J are TRBV6-5 and TRBJ2-3; 7 positions agree with TRBD2. The CDR3 runs 15 residues. J lost 1 base, V lost 6 bases, and 7 bases had no gene match. Per the germline V gene, CDR1 is MNHEY and CDR2 is SVGAGI.

V usage is TRBV18 and J usage is TRBJ2-3, with 9 bases identical to TRBD2. V shed 6 bases and J 1 base; nucleotides not matched to a gene: 11. CDR1 and CDR2 (germline): KGHSH, LQKENI. The CDR3 is 17 amino acids. The CDR3: CASSPNPAGGGTDTQYF. CDR3 DNA sequence: TGTGCCAGCTCCCCCAACCCAGCGGGGGGTGGCACAGATACGCAGTATTTT.

The chain couples TRBV11-3 to TRBJ1-1, with TRBD1 matching 7 bases. The V gene's germline CDR1 is SGHNT and CDR2 YENEEA. V lost 4 bases to trimming and J lost 7 bases; unmatched junction nucleotides: 3. This CDR3 has 12 amino acids. The DNA for the CDR3 is TGTGCCAGCAGCTCTCGACAGGGTGAAGCTTTCTTT. This encodes CASSSRQGEAFF.

This clone has only a few counts. This chain connects TRBV7-9 to TRBJ1-1; TRBD1 aligns across 8 bases. The V gene's germline CDR1 is SEHNR and CDR2 FQNEAQ (reference sequence). The CDR3 is 16 amino acids. The J segment lost 0 bases and the V segment lost 6 bases, leaving 9 bases of the junction unmatched. The CDR3 reads CASSLDRGWVNTEAFF. The CDR3 DNA reads as TGTGCCAGCAGTCTAGACAGGGGTTGGGTGAACACTGAAGCTTTCTTT.

The V call is TRBV5-1, the J call TRBJ1-1; tentative D call: TRBD1 (6 bases). Germline V gives CDR1 SGHRS, CDR2 YFSETQ. V dropped 0 bases and J dropped 7 bases, with 19 bases sitting between them. The CDR3 runs 16 residues. Here the CDR3 reads CASSLGFGQTLSEAFF. DNA of the CDR3: TGCGCCAGCAGCTTGGGATTCGGACAGACGCTCAGTGAAGCTTTCTTT. Full variable domain (rest looked up from reference TRBV5-1 and TRBJ1-1): KAGVTQTPRYLIKTRGQQVTLSCSPISGHRSVSWYQQTPGQGLQFLFEYFSETQRNKGNFPGRFSGRQFSNSRSEMNVSTLELGDSALYLCASSLGFGQTLSEAFFGQGTRLTVV.

This clone has a handful of counts. The chain uses TRBV6-5 and TRBJ2-3, with D maybe TRBD2 (7 bases). The V end lost 8 bases, the J end lost 1 base, and 13 bases lay between the germline ends. CDR3 length: 14 amino acids. Looked up from germline, CDR1 is MNHEY and CDR2 is SVGAGI. For the CDR3, the DNA is TGTGCCAGCGGCGGAGGGGGGGGCACAGATACGCAGTATTTT. This encodes CASGGGGGTDTQYF.

The CDR3 loop reads CASSLRTGVDQPQHF. CDR3 bases: TGTGCCAGCAGCCTACGGACAGGGGTTGATCAGCCCCAGCATTTT. The chain combines TRBV5-6 with TRBJ1-5; 9 bases align to TRBD1. Germline values: CDR1 SGHDT, CDR2 YYEEEE. The CDR3 covers 15 residues. J gave up 5 bases and V 4 bases, and 7 bases lay outside the gene matches.

This chain links TRBV2 with TRBJ1-2; a weak D match, TRBD1 (6 bases). Between the trimmed V and J ends, which lost 6 bases and 8 bases, there was a span of 19 bases. Looked up from germline, CDR1 is SNHLY and CDR2 is FYNNEI. The CDR3 has 14 residues. In nucleotides, the CDR3 is TGTGCCAGCAGACAGGGCCCAGCTCTTTTCGGCTACACCTTC. Translation: CASRQGPALFGYTF.

This clone was counted once. The chain joins TRBV5-6 to TRBJ1-2; D gene unclear. This CDR3 is built from 15 residues. Germline CDR1 is SGHDT and CDR2 is YYEEEE. Trimming cost V 0 bases and J 4 bases, with 13 bases left between them. The CDR3 DNA is TGTGCCAGCAGCTTGGTTGCAGGCCCCTCCTATGGCTACACCTTC. Translated: CASSLVAGPSYGYTF.

The V and J genes are TRBV12-5 and TRBJ2-3; the match to TRBD1 covers 9 bases. CDR3 size: 15 residues. Per the germline V gene, CDR1 is LGHNT and CDR2 is FRNRAP. After removal of 3 bases from V and 3 bases from J, the junction contained 4 bases not matched to a gene. Written as DNA, the CDR3 is TGTGCTAGTGGTTTCGTGACAGGGGGGACAGATACGCAGTATTTT. It encodes CASGFVTGGTDTQYF.

This chain connects TRBV13 to TRBJ2-5; possibly TRBD2 for D (6 bases). CDR1 PRHDT and CDR2 FYEKMQ come from the germline V gene (reference sequence). The CDR3 is 15 amino acids. Trimming removed 0 bases at V and 13 bases at J, with 21 bases between. CDR3 residues: CASSLGYTGVSPLYF. For the CDR3, the DNA is TGTGCCAGCAGCTTAGGCTATACGGGGGTTTCCCCCTTGTACTTC.

V usage is TRBV15 and J usage is TRBJ2-7, with a possible D match to TRBD1 (6 bases). This CDR3 is 13 amino acids long. Germline lookup yields CDR1 LNHNV and CDR2 YYDKDF (reference sequence). The V and J ends lost 5 bases and 4 bases respectively, with 12 bases between them. The chain's CDR3 is CATSLGQHYEQYF. In nucleotides, the CDR3 is TGTGCCACCAGCTTAGGACAGCATTACGAGCAGTACTTC.

The chain is built from TRBV9 and TRBJ2-3, with TRBD2 matching over 11 bases. CDR1 and CDR2 from the germline V gene are SGDLS and YYNGEE. The CDR3 is 18 amino acids. The trim removed 1 base at V and 5 bases at J, leaving 12 bases unmatched. CDR3 nucleotide sequence: TGTGCCAGCAGCGTATCCGGTCTCCTAGCGGGGGGAAAAGATACGCAGTATTTT. This sequence encodes CASSVSGLLAGGKDTQYF.

The chain has TRBV9 and TRBJ2-5; a possible D gene is TRBD2 (7 bases). This CDR3 spans 16 amino acids. Germline loops: CDR1 SGDLS, CDR2 YYNGEE. V dropped 1 base and J dropped 5 bases, with 18 bases sitting between them. CDR3 loop: CASSVLWGGPPETQYF. The DNA of the CDR3 is TGTGCCAGCAGCGTATTGTGGGGGGGCCCCCCCGAGACCCAGTACTTC.

This clone was counted a few times. The V and J genes are TRBV5-4 and TRBJ2-7, with 12 bases fitting TRBD1. This CDR3 has 16 amino acids. With V trimmed by 7 bases and J by 2 bases, 10 bases remained unmatched. CDR1 and CDR2 (germline): SGHNT, YYREEE (reference sequence). The CDR3 protein is CASGTGGGGLAYEQYF. CDR3 DNA: TGTGCCAGCGGGACAGGGGGCGGAGGTTTAGCCTACGAGCAGTACTTC. Together with reference TRBV5-4 and TRBJ2-7, the CDR3 gives the full variable domain: ETGVTQSPTHLIKTRGQQVTLRCSSQSGHNTVSWYQQALGQGPQFIFQYYREEENGRGNFPPRFSGLQFPNYSSELNVNALELDDSALYLCASGTGGGGLAYEQYFGPGTRLTVT.

This chain joins TRBV5-1 and TRBJ2-5; 12 positions match TRBD1. The CDR3 runs 15 residues. Germline CDR1 and CDR2: SGHRS and YFSETQ. The V segment lost 4 bases and the J segment 5 bases; nucleotides outside the gene matches: 6. CDR3 in amino acids: CASSPGTGGPETQYF. Written as DNA, the CDR3 is TGCGCCAGCAGCCCCGGGACAGGGGGCCCTGAGACCCAGTACTTC.

V gene TRBV6-5 combines with J gene TRBJ1-2; D is perhaps TRBD1 (5 bases). The length of the CDR3 is 14 residues. V was trimmed by 5 bases and J by 8 bases, leaving 18 bases between them. Germline assignment: CDR1 MNHEY and CDR2 SVGAGI. CDR3 residues: CASSPQGLDPGYTF. The DNA for the CDR3 is TGTGCCAGCAGTCCTCAGGGTCTCGACCCGGGCTACACCTTC.

The chain carries TRBV29-1 and TRBJ1-5; D not certain. The CDR3 spans 12 residues. CDR1 and CDR2 from the germline V gene are SQVTM and ANQGSEA. V lost 4 bases to trimming and J lost 5 bases, with 9 bases between them. The DNA of the CDR3 is TGCAGCGTTGGTTCAGTCGATCAGCCCCAGCATTTT. Its translation: CSVGSVDQPQHF.

This sequence joins TRBV29-1 and TRBJ2-6; D is uncertain. Germline V gene lookup returns CDR1 SQVTM and CDR2 ANQGSEA. Trimming took 6 bases from V and 2 from J, leaving 11 bases between them. This CDR3 is 14 amino acids long. This chain's CDR3 is CSVKVGPGANVLTF. The CDR3 coding sequence is TGCAGCGTCAAAGTGGGCCCTGGGGCCAACGTCCTGACTTTC. The variable domain in full, completed from reference TRBV29-1 and TRBJ2-6, reads SAVISQKPSRDICQRGTSLTIQCQVDSQVTMMFWYRQQPGQSLTLIATANQGSEATYESGFVIDKFPISRPNLTFSTLTVSNMSPEDSSIYLCSVKVGPGANVLTFGAGSRLTVL.

The chain couples TRBV6-1 to TRBJ2-3, with 8 bases fitting TRBD2. The length of the CDR3 is 13 residues. V trimming: 7 bases; J trimming: 2 bases; junction bases outside the gene matches: 2. The V gene's germline CDR1 is MNHNS and CDR2 SASEGT. The CDR3 nucleotides read TGTGCCAGCACGCGGGGGGACACAGATACGCAGTATTTT. Its protein product is CASTRGDTDTQYF.

The CDR3: CASSPDTGEKLFF. In DNA, the CDR3 is TGTGCCAGCAGCCCAGATACGGGGGAAAAACTGTTTTTT. The chain recombines TRBV9 with TRBJ1-4, with unresolved D. V was shortened by 4 bases and J by 8 bases, with 12 bases between the two germline ends. The V gene's germline CDR1 is SGDLS and CDR2 YYNGEE. The CDR3 runs 13 residues.

This clone occurred a few times. The chain is built from TRBV2 and TRBJ1-1; no clear D. Germline V CDR1 and CDR2: SNHLY, FYNNEI. V was shortened by 1 base and J by 8 bases, with 14 bases between the two germline ends. The CDR3 has 14 amino acids. The CDR3 nucleotides are TGTGCCAGCAGTGAAGTCCTCGGCGGATCCGAAGCTTTCTTT. It is translated as CASSEVLGGSEAFF.

This chain joins TRBV19 and TRBJ1-2; D gene unclear. Germline CDR1 LNHDA, CDR2 SQIVND (reference sequence). This CDR3 spans 13 amino acids. Between the trimmed V and J ends, which lost 4 bases and 8 bases, there was a span of 14 bases. DNA of the CDR3: TGTGCCAGTAGTAGCCGAGAGGGCTTGGGCTACACCTTC. Residues: CASSSREGLGYTF.

This chain uses TRBV2 with TRBJ2-1; TRBD2 aligns across 16 bases. CDR3 size: 17 residues. Per the germline V gene, CDR1 is SNHLY and CDR2 is FYNNEI. V shed 7 bases, J shed 2 bases, and the junction held 5 bases outside the gene matches. This chain's CDR3 is CASTGTSGGVTYNEQFF. CDR3 sequence (DNA): TGTGCCAGCACCGGGACTAGCGGGGGGGTGACCTACAATGAGCAGTTCTTC.